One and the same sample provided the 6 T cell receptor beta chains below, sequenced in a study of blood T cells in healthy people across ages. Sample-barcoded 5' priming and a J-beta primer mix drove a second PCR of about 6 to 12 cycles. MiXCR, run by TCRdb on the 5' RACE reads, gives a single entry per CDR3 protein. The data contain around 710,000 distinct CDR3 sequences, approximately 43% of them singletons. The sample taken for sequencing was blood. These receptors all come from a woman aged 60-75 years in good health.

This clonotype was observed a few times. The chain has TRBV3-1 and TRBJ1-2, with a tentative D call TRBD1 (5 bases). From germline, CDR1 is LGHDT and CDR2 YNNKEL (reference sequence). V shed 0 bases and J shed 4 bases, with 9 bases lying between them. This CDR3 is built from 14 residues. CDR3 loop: CASSQELTGYGYTF. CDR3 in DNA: TGTGCCAGCAGCCAAGAATTAACAGGCTATGGCTACACCTTC.

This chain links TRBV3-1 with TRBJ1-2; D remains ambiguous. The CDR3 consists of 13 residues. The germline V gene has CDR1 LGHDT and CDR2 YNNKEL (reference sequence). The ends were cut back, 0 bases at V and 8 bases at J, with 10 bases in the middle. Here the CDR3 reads CASSQEATGGYTF. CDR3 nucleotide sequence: TGTGCCAGCAGCCAAGAGGCAACCGGCGGCTACACCTTC.

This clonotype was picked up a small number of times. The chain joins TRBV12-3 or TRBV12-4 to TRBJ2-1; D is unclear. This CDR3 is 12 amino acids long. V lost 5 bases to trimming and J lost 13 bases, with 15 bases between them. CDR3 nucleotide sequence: TGTGCCAGCAGTCCGGGTCCTTCGCCCCAGTTCTTC. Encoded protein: CASSPGPSPQFF.

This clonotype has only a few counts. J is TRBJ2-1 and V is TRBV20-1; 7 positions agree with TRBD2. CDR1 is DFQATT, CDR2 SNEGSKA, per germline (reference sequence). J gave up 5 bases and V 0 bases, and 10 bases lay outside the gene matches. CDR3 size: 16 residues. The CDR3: CSARDGGGGVDNEQFF. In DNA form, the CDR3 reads TGCAGTGCTAGAGACGGCGGCGGGGGAGTGGACAATGAGCAGTTCTTC.

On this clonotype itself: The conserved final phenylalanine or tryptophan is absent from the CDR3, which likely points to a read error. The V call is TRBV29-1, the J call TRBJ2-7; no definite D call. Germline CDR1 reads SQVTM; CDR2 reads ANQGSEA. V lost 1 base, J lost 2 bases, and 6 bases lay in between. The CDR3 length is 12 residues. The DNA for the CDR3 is TGCAGCGTTGAAGGGGCCACCTACGAGCAGTACCTC. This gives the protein CSVEGATYEQYL.

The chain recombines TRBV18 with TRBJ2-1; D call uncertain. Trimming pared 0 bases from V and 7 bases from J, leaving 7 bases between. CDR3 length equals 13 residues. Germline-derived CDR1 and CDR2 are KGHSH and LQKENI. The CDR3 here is CASSPPALNEQFF. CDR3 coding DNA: TGTGCCAGCTCACCACCTGCACTGAATGAGCAGTTCTTC.